This T cell receptor (beta chain) was captured in a study of blood T cell repertoires in COVID-19. Study at large: The study drew acute and convalescent COVID-19 samples from the United States, Italy and Spain. Nucleic acid was either cDNA or gDNA, and it came from T cells, B-cell-depleted T cells, or PBMCs.

Germline loops: CDR1 GTSNPN, CDR2 SVGIG (reference sequence). V gave up 2 bases and J gave up 9 bases; unmatched junction bases: 10. The CDR3 is made up of 15 amino acids. In the source study's methods: Counts of nucleated cells, estimated from reference gene primer amplification, were obtained. Sequenced by immunoSEQ multiplex PCR; TCRdb stores in-frame clones only, minus some. The D gene and trimming were derived from the DNA, and the V and J assignments and clone size from that table. This sample has about 250,000 clones, with 86% found just once. The sequenced sample consisted of peripheral blood. This chain links TRBV30 with TRBJ1-6; 7 positions match TRBD1. The sequence was obtained from a woman in her twenties or thirties with active or convalescent COVID-19. CDR3 residues: CAWSHPQGYLSPLHF. Here the CDR3 DNA reads TGTGCCTGGAGTCACCCACAGGGGTACCTTTCACCCCTCCACTTT.